This TCR beta chain was sequenced for a study of blood T cell repertoires in COVID-19. The V end lost 4 bases, the J end lost 5 bases, and 15 bases lay between the germline ends. Germline lookup yields CDR1 SGDLS and CDR2 YYNGEE. The CDR3 consists of 14 residues. Using immunoSEQ multiplex PCR, the repertoire was profiled, and TCRdb retains in-frame clones only, with some absent. Altogether some 150,000 clones are present, 84% being singletons, with the ten largest covering just under 9%. This receptor was identified in a woman over 75 in a cohort sampled during active or convalescent COVID-19. The gene calls are TRBV9 and TRBJ2-5; possible D gene TRBD2, 6 bases. The sample comprised peripheral blood. The CDR3 loop is CASSSPRGPETQYF. For the CDR3, the DNA is TGTGCCAGCAGCTCCCCGCGGGGCCCTGAGACCCAGTACTTC.